Listed below are T cell receptor beta chains from one sample, sequenced in a study of T cells after yellow fever vaccination. TCRdb re-analysed the 5' RACE reads in MiXCR, keeping a single row per CDR3 protein. Found here are 160,000 or so distinct CDR3 sequences, 6% to 7.5% of them singletons; the top ten hold under 3%. The material was CD4+ T cells sorted from PBMCs, obtained 5 days after the first yellow fever vaccination. The origin of the receptors is a man between 18 and 35 years old who received the YFV17D yellow fever vaccine. Each CDR3 is given with its conserved first and last residue. Fields, in order: clone size, J gene, V gene, CDR3 length, D gene, CDR3 DNA, CDR3 protein. The D gene is left open where the match is weak. Size is stated for part of the rows, as once, few or many counts, or as a class when the clone is expanded.

>few|TRBJ1-2|TRBV6-5|13|NA
TGTGCCAGCAGGTCTCAGGGGACCTATGGCTACACCTTC
CASRSQGTYGYTF
>many|TRBJ1-1|TRBV5-1|15|NA
TGCGCCAGCAGCTTGGTCCAGACGACGGGCACTGAAGCTTTCTTT
CASSLVQTTGTEAFF
>few|TRBJ2-1|TRBV5-1|14|TRBD1
TGCGCCAGCAGACCCGGGACAGGGAACAATGAGCAGTTCTTC
CASRPGTGNNEQFF
>few|TRBJ2-1|TRBV5-1|19|NA
TGCGCCAGCAGCGACGGCGGGGCAGGTCGGGGCGTCCCGAGAGATGAGCAGTTCTTC
CASSDGGAGRGVPRDEQFF
>NA|TRBJ1-1|TRBV7-6|14|NA
TGTGCCAGCAGTGCAGGCAGGGTGAACACTGAAGCTTTCTTT
CASSAGRVNTEAFF
>many|TRBJ1-1|TRBV12-3/TRBV12-4|14|NA
TGTGCCAGCAGTTTGGCCCCAGGGAGGAATGAAGCTTTCTTT
CASSLAPGRNEAFF
>many|TRBJ2-3|TRBV7-9|16|TRBD2
TGTGCCAGCAGCCATACGACTAGCGGGTTAACAGATACGCAGTATTTT
CASSHTTSGLTDTQYF
>many|TRBJ1-2|TRBV7-2|14|NA
TGTGCCAGCAGCTTAGCGCCAGGGGCCGTTGGCTACACCTTC
CASSLAPGAVGYTF
>many|TRBJ2-3|TRBV20-1|14|NA
TGCAGTGCCGCTAGGGCGGTAATCACAGATACGCAGTATTTT
CSAARAVITDTQYF
>many|TRBJ2-5|TRBV25-1|15|TRBD1
TGTGCCAGCAGTCAGCCGACAGGGGGCGGAGAGACCCAGTACTTC
CASSQPTGGGETQYF
>many|TRBJ2-1|TRBV12-3/TRBV12-4|13|NA
TGTGCCAGCAGTTTTCAGGGCCGAGGGGAGCAGTTCTTC
CASSFQGRGEQFF
>NA|TRBJ1-5|TRBV6-1|17|NA
TGTGCCAGCAGTGCAACAGGGTTAGTGGTGAGCAATCAGCCCCAGCATTTT
CASSATGLVVSNQPQHF
>many|TRBJ2-5|TRBV10-3|14|NA
TGTGCCATCAACCAAGACAGATCTGCAGAGACCCAGTACTTC
CAINQDRSAETQYF